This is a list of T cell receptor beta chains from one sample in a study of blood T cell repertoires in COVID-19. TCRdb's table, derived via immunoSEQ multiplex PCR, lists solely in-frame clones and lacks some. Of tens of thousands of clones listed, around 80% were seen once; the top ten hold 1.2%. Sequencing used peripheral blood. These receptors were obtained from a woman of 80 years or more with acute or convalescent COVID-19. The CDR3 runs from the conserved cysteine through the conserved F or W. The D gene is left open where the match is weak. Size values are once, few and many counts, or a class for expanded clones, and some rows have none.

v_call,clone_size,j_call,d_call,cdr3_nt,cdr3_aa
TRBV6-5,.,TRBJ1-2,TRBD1,TGTGCCACCGGGACAGCTCCACTCCGGGGCTACACCTTC,CATGTAPLRGYTF
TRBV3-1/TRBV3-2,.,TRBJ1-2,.,TGTGCCAGCAGCCAAGGGACATATACAATAAACTATGGCTACACCTTC,CASSQGTYTINYGYTF
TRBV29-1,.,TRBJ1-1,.,TGCAGCGTCGAGATCATGAACACTGAAGCTTTCTTT,CSVEIMNTEAFF
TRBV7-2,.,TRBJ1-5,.,TGTGCCAGCAGCTTATTAGATAGCAATCAGCCCCAGCATTTT,CASSLLDSNQPQHF
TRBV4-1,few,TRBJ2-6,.,TGCGCCAGCAGCGATACAGGGACTGGGGCCAACGTCCTGACTTTC,CASSDTGTGANVLTF
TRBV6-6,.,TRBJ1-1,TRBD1,TGTGCCAGCAGTCCACGAGATAGACAGGGACCGAACACTGAAGCTTTCTTT,CASSPRDRQGPNTEAFF
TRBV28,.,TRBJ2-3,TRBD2,TGTGCCAGCAGTTCATCTTTACTAGCGGGAGCCGCAACAGATACGCAGTATTTT,CASSSSLLAGAATDTQYF
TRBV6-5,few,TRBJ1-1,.,TGTGCCAGCAGTTACTCGATCCAGGGGCTCACTGAAGCTTTCTTT,CASSYSIQGLTEAFF
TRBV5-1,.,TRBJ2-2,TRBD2,TGCGCCAGCAGCTCTCTAGCGGGGGGGAACACCGGGGAGCTGTTTTTT,CASSSLAGGNTGELFF
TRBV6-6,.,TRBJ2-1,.,TGTGCCAGCAGTAACAGTGAAACCTACAATGAGCAGTTCTTC,CASSNSETYNEQFF
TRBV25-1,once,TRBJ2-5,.,TGTGCCAGCAGTGCTGCAGGGAACCCCCAAGAGACCCAGTACTTC,CASSAAGNPQETQYF
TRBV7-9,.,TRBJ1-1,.,TGTGCCAGCAGCTTGATGGAAGGGGGGGTAACTGAAGCTTTCTTT,CASSLMEGGVTEAFF
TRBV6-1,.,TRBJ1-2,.,TGTGCCAGCAGTGAAGGACATTATGGCTACACCTTC,CASSEGHYGYTF
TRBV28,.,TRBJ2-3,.,TGTGCCAGCACCCCCGCCGGGGTCGGGTGGGACACAGATACGCAGTATTTT,CASTPAGVGWDTDTQYF
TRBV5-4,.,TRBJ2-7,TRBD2,TGTGCCAGCAGCTTGGGCCCCACCGGGACTAGTCTCGAGCAGTACTTC,CASSLGPTGTSLEQYF
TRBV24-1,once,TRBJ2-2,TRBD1,TGTGCCACCAGTAGCCAGGGGGCTGACACCGGGGAGCTGTTTTTT,CATSSQGADTGELFF